This T cell receptor (beta chain) was observed in a study of T cell changes during pregnancy in multiple sclerosis. V dropped 5 bases and J dropped 5; count of bases not matched to a gene: 11. The CDR3 is made up of 15 amino acids. CDR1 and CDR2 (germline): SGHTA, FQGNSA. Data came from immunoSEQ multiplex PCR; TCRdb stores just in-frame clones and leaves some out. The repertoire holds about 85,000 clones, with about nine tenths as singletons. The TCR was taken from a female donor with multiple sclerosis, enrolled in a pregnancy study. This chain uses TRBV7-2 with TRBJ1-1; the match to TRBD1 covers 7 bases. The input for sequencing was peripheral blood, taken in the first trimester of pregnancy. Here the CDR3 reads CASSLETGFGTEAFF. CDR3 DNA: TGTGCCAGCAGCCTCGAGACAGGGTTCGGTACTGAAGCTTTCTTT. The whole variable domain, remainder taken from reference TRBV7-2 and TRBJ1-1, is GAGVSQSPSNKVTEKGKDVELRCDPISGHTALYWYRQSLGQGLEFLIYFQGNSAPDKSGLPSDRFSAERTGGSVSTLTIQRTQQEDSAVYLCASSLETGFGTEAFFGQGTRLTVV.